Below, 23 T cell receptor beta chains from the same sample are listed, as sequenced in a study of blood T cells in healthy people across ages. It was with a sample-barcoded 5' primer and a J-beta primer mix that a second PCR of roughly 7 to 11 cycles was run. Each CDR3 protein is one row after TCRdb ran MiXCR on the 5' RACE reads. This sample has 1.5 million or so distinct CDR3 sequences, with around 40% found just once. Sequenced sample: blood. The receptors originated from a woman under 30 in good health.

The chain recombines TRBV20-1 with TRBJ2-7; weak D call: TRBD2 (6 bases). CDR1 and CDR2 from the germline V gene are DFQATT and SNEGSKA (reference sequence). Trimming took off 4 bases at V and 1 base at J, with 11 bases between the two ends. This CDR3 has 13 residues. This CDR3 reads CSATGTGSYEQYF. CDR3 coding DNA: TGCAGTGCTACCGGGACTGGATCCTACGAGCAGTACTTC.

The CDR3: CASSVGRGVTATDTQYF. The CDR3 nucleotides are TGTGCCAGCAGCGTAGGAAGGGGTGTCACAGCGACAGATACGCAGTATTTT. The chain is built from TRBV9 and TRBJ2-3, with D perhaps TRBD1 (5 bases). CDR1 is SGDLS and CDR2 is YYNGEE in the germline V gene. V was cut by 0 bases and J by 3 bases, with 17 bases left in between. The CDR3 contains 17 residues.

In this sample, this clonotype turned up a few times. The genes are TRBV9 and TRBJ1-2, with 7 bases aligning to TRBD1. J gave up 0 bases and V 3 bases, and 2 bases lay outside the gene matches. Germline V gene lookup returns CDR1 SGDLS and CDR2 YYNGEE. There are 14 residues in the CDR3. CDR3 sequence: CASSATGPNYGYTF. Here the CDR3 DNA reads TGTGCCAGCAGCGCGACAGGGCCTAACTATGGCTACACCTTC.

The CDR3 DNA reads as TGTGCCAGCAGCCCGGGACAGAGAAGTCAGCCCCAGCATTTT. Protein: CASSPGQRSQPQHF. The V call is TRBV3-1, the J call TRBJ1-5; 7 nucleotides align to TRBD1. V lost 4 bases and J lost 6; bases outside the gene matches: 6. CDR1 and CDR2 from the germline V gene are LGHDT and YNNKEL (reference sequence). There are 14 residues in the CDR3.

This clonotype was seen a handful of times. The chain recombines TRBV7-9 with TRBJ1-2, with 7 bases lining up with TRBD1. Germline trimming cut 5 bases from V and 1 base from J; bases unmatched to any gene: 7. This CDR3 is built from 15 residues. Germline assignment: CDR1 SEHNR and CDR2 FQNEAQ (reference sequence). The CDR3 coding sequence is TGTGCCAGCAGCGCCGGGACAGTATTTAACTATGGCTACACCTTC. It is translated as CASSAGTVFNYGYTF.

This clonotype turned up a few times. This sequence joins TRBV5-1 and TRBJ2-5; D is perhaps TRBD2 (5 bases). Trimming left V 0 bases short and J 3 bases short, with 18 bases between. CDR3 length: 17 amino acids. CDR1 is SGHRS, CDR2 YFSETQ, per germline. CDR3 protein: CASSLGPLGPLKETQYF. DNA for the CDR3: TGCGCCAGCAGCTTGGGGCCACTAGGACCCCTCAAAGAGACCCAGTACTTC.

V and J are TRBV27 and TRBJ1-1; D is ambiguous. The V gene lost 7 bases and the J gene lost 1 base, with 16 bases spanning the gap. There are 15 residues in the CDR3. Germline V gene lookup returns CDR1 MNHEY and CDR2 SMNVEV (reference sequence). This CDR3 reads CASNSTMWKNTEAFF. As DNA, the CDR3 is TGTGCCAGCAATAGCACGATGTGGAAGAACACTGAAGCTTTCTTT.

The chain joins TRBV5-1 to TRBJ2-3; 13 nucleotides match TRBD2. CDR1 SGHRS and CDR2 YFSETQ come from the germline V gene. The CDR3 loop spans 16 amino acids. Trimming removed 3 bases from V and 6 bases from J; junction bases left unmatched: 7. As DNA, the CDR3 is TGCGCCAGCAGCTCCACTAGCGGGGGGGCCTATGATACGCAGTATTTT. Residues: CASSSTSGGAYDTQYF.

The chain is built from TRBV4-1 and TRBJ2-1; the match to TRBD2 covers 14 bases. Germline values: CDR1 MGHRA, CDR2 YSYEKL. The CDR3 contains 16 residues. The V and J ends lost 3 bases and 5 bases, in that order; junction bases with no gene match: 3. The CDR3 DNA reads TGCGCCAGCAGCCAGGGACTAGCGGGGGCCGACAATGAGCAGTTCTTC. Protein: CASSQGLAGADNEQFF.

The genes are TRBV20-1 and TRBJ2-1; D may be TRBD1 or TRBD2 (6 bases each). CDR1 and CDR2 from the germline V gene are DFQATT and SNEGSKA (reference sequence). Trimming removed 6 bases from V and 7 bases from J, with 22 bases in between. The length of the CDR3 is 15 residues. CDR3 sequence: CSAPGRRPRGNEQFF. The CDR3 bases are TGCAGTGCCCCGGGGAGGCGTCCCAGGGGAAATGAGCAGTTCTTC.

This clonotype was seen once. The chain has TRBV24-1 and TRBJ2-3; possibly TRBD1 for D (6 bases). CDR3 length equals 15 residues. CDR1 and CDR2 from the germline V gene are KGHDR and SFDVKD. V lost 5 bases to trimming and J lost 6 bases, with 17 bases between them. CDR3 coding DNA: TGTGCCACCAGTGCCCCAGGGGAAGGGGTGGATACGCAGTATTTT. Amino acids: CATSAPGEGVDTQYF.

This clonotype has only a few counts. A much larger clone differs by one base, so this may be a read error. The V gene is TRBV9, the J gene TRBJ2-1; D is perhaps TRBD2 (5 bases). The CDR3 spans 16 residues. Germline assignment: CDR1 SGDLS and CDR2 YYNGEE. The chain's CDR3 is CVSSVEGESSYNEQFF. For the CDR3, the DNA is TGTGTCAGCAGCGTAGAGGGCGAGAGCTCCTACAATGAGCAGTTCTTC.

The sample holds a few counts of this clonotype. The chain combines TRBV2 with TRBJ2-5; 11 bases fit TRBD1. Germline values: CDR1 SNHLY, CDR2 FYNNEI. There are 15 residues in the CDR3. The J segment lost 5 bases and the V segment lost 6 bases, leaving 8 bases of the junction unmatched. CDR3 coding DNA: TGTGCCAGCAGCGGGACAGGGGGAGATTGGGAGACCCAGTACTTC. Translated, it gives CASSGTGGDWETQYF.

The CDR3 DNA is TGTGCCAGCAGCTTAGCCACGGGTATAATCCGCGGTGAGCAGTTCTTC. It codes for CASSLATGIIRGEQFF. This sequence joins TRBV7-2 and TRBJ2-1; D not certain. Germline assignment: CDR1 SGHTA and CDR2 FQGNSA. The CDR3 runs 16 residues. V shed 0 bases and J shed 9 bases, with 18 bases lying between them.

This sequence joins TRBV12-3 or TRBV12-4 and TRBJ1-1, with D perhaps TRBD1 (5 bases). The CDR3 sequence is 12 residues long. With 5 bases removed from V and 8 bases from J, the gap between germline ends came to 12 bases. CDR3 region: CASSRAGREAFF. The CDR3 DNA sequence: TGTGCCAGCAGTCGTGCAGGGCGGGAAGCTTTCTTT.

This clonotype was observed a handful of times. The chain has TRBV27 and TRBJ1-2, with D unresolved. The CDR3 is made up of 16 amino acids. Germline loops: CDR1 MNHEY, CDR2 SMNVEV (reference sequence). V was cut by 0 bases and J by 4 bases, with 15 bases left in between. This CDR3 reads CASSLSKSPGIYGYTF. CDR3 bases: TGTGCCAGCAGTTTATCGAAGTCGCCGGGAATCTATGGCTACACCTTC.

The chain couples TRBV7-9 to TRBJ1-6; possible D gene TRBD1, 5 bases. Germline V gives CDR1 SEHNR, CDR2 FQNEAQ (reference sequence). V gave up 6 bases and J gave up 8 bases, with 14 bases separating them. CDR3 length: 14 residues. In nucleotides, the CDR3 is TGTGCCAGCAGGGTCGGGACCAGGGATTCACCCCTCCACTTT. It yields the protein CASRVGTRDSPLHF.

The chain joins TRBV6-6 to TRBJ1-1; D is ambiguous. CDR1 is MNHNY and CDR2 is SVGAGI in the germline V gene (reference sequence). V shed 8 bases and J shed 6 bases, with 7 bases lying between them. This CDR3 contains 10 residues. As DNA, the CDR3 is TGTGCCAGCCGTCGATCTGAAGCTTTCTTT. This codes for CASRRSEAFF.

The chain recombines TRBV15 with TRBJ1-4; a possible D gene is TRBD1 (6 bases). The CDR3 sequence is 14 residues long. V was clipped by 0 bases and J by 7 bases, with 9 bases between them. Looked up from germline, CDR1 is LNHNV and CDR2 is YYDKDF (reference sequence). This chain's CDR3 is CATSRDMDSEKLFF. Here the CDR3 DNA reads TGTGCCACCAGCAGAGATATGGACAGTGAAAAACTGTTTTTT. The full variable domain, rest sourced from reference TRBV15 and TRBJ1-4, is DAMVIQNPRYQVTQFGKPVTLSCSQTLNHNVMYWYQQKSSQAPKLLFHYYDKDFNNEADTPDNFQSRRPNTSFCFLDIRSPGLGDTAMYLCATSRDMDSEKLFFGSGTQLSVL.

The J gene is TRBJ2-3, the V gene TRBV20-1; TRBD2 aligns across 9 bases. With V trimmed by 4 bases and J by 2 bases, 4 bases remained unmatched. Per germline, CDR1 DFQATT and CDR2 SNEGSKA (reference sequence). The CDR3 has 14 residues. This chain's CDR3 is CSATSSGNTDTQYF. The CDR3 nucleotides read TGCAGTGCTACCTCTAGCGGGAACACAGATACGCAGTATTTT.

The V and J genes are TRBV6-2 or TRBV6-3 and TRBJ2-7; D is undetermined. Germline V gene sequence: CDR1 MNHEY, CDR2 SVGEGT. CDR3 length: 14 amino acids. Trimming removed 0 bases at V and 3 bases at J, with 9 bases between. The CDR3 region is CASSYSFPDYEQYF. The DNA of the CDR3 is TGTGCCAGCAGTTACTCGTTCCCCGACTACGAGCAGTACTTC.

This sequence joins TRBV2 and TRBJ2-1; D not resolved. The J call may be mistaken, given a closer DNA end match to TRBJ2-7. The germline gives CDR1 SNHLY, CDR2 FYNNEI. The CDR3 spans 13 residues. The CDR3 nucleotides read TGTGCCAGCAACCTACTATCCTACAATGAGCAGTACTTC. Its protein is CASNLLSYNEQYF.

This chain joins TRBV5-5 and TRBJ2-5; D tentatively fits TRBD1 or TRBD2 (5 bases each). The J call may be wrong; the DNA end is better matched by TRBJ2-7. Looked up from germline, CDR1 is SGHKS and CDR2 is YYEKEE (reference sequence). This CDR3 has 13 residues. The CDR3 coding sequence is TGTGCCAGCAGGCCAACCGGGGCCAACGAGCAGTACTTC. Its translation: CASRPTGANEQYF.